The 26 T cell receptor beta chains presented below share a single source sample, sequenced in a study of blood T cell repertoires in COVID-19. This table comes from immunoSEQ multiplex PCR, and its TCRdb copy is limited to in-frame clones, with some not included. The sample records around 420,000 clones, roughly 86% being singletons. Sequencing was performed on PBMCs or T cells enriched from blood (not recorded which). Receptors originate from a woman aged 40 to 55 with acute COVID-19.

This clone showed up just once. The rearrangement links TRBV7-6 to TRBJ2-2; D may be TRBD2 (5 bases). Germline lookup yields CDR1 SGHVS and CDR2 FNYEAQ. The CDR3 consists of 14 residues. The V and J ends lost 8 bases and 1 base respectively, with 11 bases between them. CDR3 coding DNA: TGTGCCAGCGCCTGGGCGGGGAACACCGGGGAGCTGTTTTTT. This gives the protein CASAWAGNTGELFF.

The chain employs TRBV6-5 and TRBJ2-1; 15 bases line up with TRBD2. V was pared by 4 bases and J by 8 bases, with 3 bases of the junction left unmatched. Germline V gene lookup returns CDR1 MNHEY and CDR2 SVGAGI. The CDR3 covers 15 residues. The CDR3 reads CASSLRTSGGDEQFF. The CDR3 nucleotides read TGTGCCAGCAGTTTGCGGACTAGCGGGGGGGATGAGCAGTTCTTC.

This clone came up many times. The V and J genes are TRBV7-9 and TRBJ1-6; the D gene is possibly TRBD1 (5 bases). The germline gives CDR1 SEHNR, CDR2 FQNEAQ (reference sequence). The V gene lost 1 base and the J gene lost 7 bases, with 11 bases spanning the gap. The CDR3 sequence is 15 residues long. The CDR3 loop reads CASSLDAGKNSPLHF. DNA for the CDR3: TGTGCCAGCAGCTTAGATGCAGGGAAGAATTCACCCCTCCACTTT.

The chain is built from TRBV7-2 and TRBJ1-6, with 7 bases that match TRBD1. This CDR3 region has 13 residues. Unmatched junction bases numbered 9, after V lost 11 bases and J lost 8 bases. The germline gives CDR1 SGHTA, CDR2 FQGNSA. CDR3 in amino acids: CACETGFHSPLHF. Here the CDR3 DNA reads TGTGCCTGCGAGACAGGGTTCCATTCACCCCTCCACTTT.

The gene calls are TRBV27 and TRBJ1-5, with 9 bases lining up with TRBD1. V lost 8 bases and J lost 4; bases outside the gene matches: 3. CDR1 is MNHEY and CDR2 is SMNVEV in the germline V gene (reference sequence). This CDR3 has 13 amino acids. CDR3 DNA sequence: TGTGCCAGCCGGGACAGGGTTAATCAGCCCCAGCATTTT. Its protein is CASRDRVNQPQHF.

This clone has a handful of counts. V gene TRBV5-6 combines with J gene TRBJ2-5; no firm D call. The CDR3 totals 14 residues. The germline V gene has CDR1 SGHDT and CDR2 YYEEEE. V lost 1 base and J lost 3, with 10 bases in between. In DNA form, the CDR3 reads TGTGCCAGCAGCTTGCCGAGGTTTGAAGAGACCCAGTACTTC. Encoded protein: CASSLPRFEETQYF.

The sample holds a few counts of this clone. The chain combines TRBV5-1 with TRBJ1-2, with D maybe TRBD1 (6 bases). Trimming shortened V by 1 base and J by 8 bases, and 12 bases separated the two germline ends. The CDR3 sequence is 13 residues long. CDR1 is SGHRS, CDR2 YFSETQ, per germline. CDR3 DNA sequence: TGCGCCAGCAGCTTGTTTCCAGGGGACGGCTACACCTTC. This translates into CASSLFPGDGYTF.

The chain combines TRBV19 with TRBJ1-2, with TRBD1 matching 11 bases. This CDR3 has 14 residues. The trim removed 4 bases at V and 7 bases at J, leaving 5 bases unmatched. Per the germline V gene, CDR1 is LNHDA and CDR2 is SQIVND (reference sequence). The CDR3 sequence is CASSTRGTGGGYTF. The CDR3 region has the DNA TGTGCCAGTAGTACCCGCGGGACAGGGGGTGGCTACACCTTC.

The chain carries TRBV11-2 and TRBJ2-7; TRBD2 aligns across 9 bases. V trimming: 6 bases; J trimming: 7 bases; junction bases outside the gene matches: 10. CDR3 length equals 14 residues. Looked up from germline, CDR1 is SGHAT and CDR2 is FQNNGV. The CDR3 is CASRTLSGGSEQYF. In nucleotides, the CDR3 is TGTGCCAGCAGGACCCTTAGCGGGGGCTCAGAGCAGTACTTC. Full variable domain (rest looked up from reference TRBV11-2 and TRBJ2-7): EAGVAQSPRYKIIEKRQSVAFWCNPISGHATLYWYQQILGQGPKLLIQFQNNGVVDDSQLPKDRFSAERLKGVDSTLKIQPAKLEDSAVYLCASRTLSGGSEQYFGPGTRLTVT.

The chain links TRBV29-1 to TRBJ1-1; maybe TRBD1 (5 bases). The germline CDR1 and CDR2 sequences are SQVTM and ANQGSEA. The CDR3 is 13 residues long. V was cut by 0 bases and J by 5 bases, with 10 bases left in between. The CDR3: CSVEDRKGTEAFF. CDR3 nucleotides: TGCAGCGTTGAAGATCGCAAGGGGACTGAAGCTTTCTTT.

This chain joins TRBV3-1 (or the pseudogene TRBV3-2) and TRBJ1-2, with D tentatively TRBD1 (6 bases). The CDR3 is 15 residues long. In germline, CDR1 is LGHDT, CDR2 YNNKEL (reference sequence). V lost 3 bases, J lost 8 bases, and 19 bases lay in between. The CDR3 nucleotides read TGTGCCAGCAGCCAGGCGTCCAGGGGTCAAGAAGGCTACACCTTC. The encoded protein is CASSQASRGQEGYTF.

This rearrangement joins TRBV7-9 to TRBJ1-1, with 11 bases lining up with TRBD1. This CDR3 is built from 15 residues. The V segment lost 5 bases and the J segment 6 bases; nucleotides outside the gene matches: 8. Germline V gene lookup returns CDR1 SEHNR and CDR2 FQNEAQ (reference sequence). CDR3 protein: CASSRDRGKEAEAFF. The CDR3 nucleotides are TGTGCCAGCAGCCGGGACAGGGGGAAGGAGGCTGAAGCTTTCTTT.

With regard to this clone: The sample holds other DNA sequences that translate to the same CDR3. The rearrangement uses TRBV10-2 and TRBJ1-2, with D unresolved. The V gene's germline CDR1 is WSHSY and CDR2 SAAADI. This CDR3 has 13 residues. V lost 3 bases and J 0 bases, leaving 5 bases between the germline ends. The DNA of the CDR3 is TGCGCCAGCAGTGATCCGGCTAACTATGGCTACACCTTC. Its protein product is CASSDPANYGYTF.

The chain couples TRBV30 to TRBJ2-1; TRBD2 matches 10 bases. From germline, CDR1 is GTSNPN and CDR2 SVGIG (reference sequence). This CDR3 is built from 13 residues. With V trimmed by 8 bases and J by 6 bases, 7 bases remained unmatched. The CDR3 reads CAHRLAGGNEQFF. DNA for the CDR3: TGTGCCCACCGTTTAGCGGGGGGCAATGAGCAGTTCTTC.

The chain carries TRBV12-5 and TRBJ1-2, with unresolved D. This CDR3 spans 16 amino acids. V shed 3 bases and J shed 4 bases, with 18 bases lying between them. Germline V gene lookup returns CDR1 LGHNT and CDR2 FRNRAP. The CDR3: CASGLLLAGRFYGYTF. Written as DNA, the CDR3 is TGTGCTAGTGGTTTACTCCTGGCGGGGAGGTTCTATGGCTACACCTTC. Variable domain in full (rest from reference TRBV12-5 and TRBJ1-2): DARVTQTPRHKVTEMGQEVTMRCQPILGHNTVFWYRQTMMQGLELLAYFRNRAPLDDSGMPKDRFSAEMPDATLATLKIQPSEPRDSAVYFCASGLLLAGRFYGYTFGSGTRLTVV.

The V call is TRBV12-3 or TRBV12-4, the J call TRBJ1-2, with D unresolved. The V end was cut by 5 bases, the J end by 7 bases, with 14 bases between. This CDR3 comprises 13 residues. CDR3 sequence (DNA): TGTGCCAGCAGTCGGACGCCAAGCGGTGGCTACACCTTC. Amino acid sequence: CASSRTPSGGYTF.

The rearrangement joins TRBV10-3 to TRBJ2-1; 12 nucleotides line up with TRBD1. The germline V gene has CDR1 ENHRY and CDR2 SYGVKD. Germline trimming cut 8 bases from V and 8 bases from J; bases unmatched to any gene: 7. This CDR3 is built from 14 residues. The CDR3, as DNA: TGTGCCATCCGGGGACAGGGGGCGCGGGATGAGCAGTTCTTC. Translation gives CAIRGQGARDEQFF.

The V gene is TRBV28, the J gene TRBJ2-2; D is unclear. The CDR3 runs 13 residues. V was shortened by 4 bases and J by 5 bases, with 8 bases between the two germline ends. Germline CDR1 is MDHEN and CDR2 is SYDVKM. DNA for the CDR3: TGTGCCAGCAGTTACCTCGGGACCGGGGAGCTGTTTTTT. The encoded protein is CASSYLGTGELFF.

V gene TRBV19 combines with J gene TRBJ1-4, with D tentatively TRBD1 (6 bases). The germline gives CDR1 LNHDA, CDR2 SQIVND (reference sequence). Trimming pared 3 bases from V and 7 bases from J, leaving 12 bases between. The CDR3 is 14 residues long. Here the CDR3 reads CASSIRDNSEKLFF. In DNA, the CDR3 is TGTGCCAGTAGTATCCGGGACAATTCTGAAAAACTGTTTTTT.

The table lists this clone with a few counts. The CDR3 DNA reads TGTGCCTGGACCCCGGACAGGGGATGGTCCTACGAGCAGTACTTC. Amino acid sequence: CAWTPDRGWSYEQYF. The rearrangement uses TRBV30 and TRBJ2-7; TRBD1 matches 9 bases. The V gene's germline CDR1 is GTSNPN and CDR2 SVGIG (reference sequence). The CDR3 extends over 15 amino acids. After removal of 4 bases from V and 1 base from J, the junction contained 8 bases not matched to a gene.

The chain couples TRBV14 to TRBJ2-1, with 7 bases matching TRBD1. Germline assignment: CDR1 SGHDN and CDR2 FVKESK. The CDR3 is 16 residues long. The junction had 5 bases not matched to a gene; V was cut back by 1 base and J by 2 bases. The CDR3 sequence: CASSQVKQGPYNEQFF. The DNA of the CDR3 is TGTGCCAGCAGCCAAGTTAAACAGGGGCCCTACAATGAGCAGTTCTTC.

This chain uses TRBV10-3 with TRBJ2-7; D perhaps matches TRBD1 (6 bases). The CDR3 spans 13 residues. Germline loops: CDR1 ENHRY, CDR2 SYGVKD. V shed 7 bases and J shed 7 bases, with 17 bases lying between them. CDR3 nucleotides: TGTGCCATCAAAGACAGGACCCAAAGGGAGCAGTACTTC. As protein: CAIKDRTQREQYF.

The chain joins TRBV6-5 to TRBJ1-2; 8 nucleotides line up with TRBD1. This CDR3 contains 14 residues. J was trimmed by 5 bases and V by 2 bases; bases with no gene match: 4. CDR1 and CDR2 (germline): MNHEY, SVGAGI. This CDR3 reads CASSYLRQGYGYTF. CDR3 bases: TGTGCCAGCAGTTACCTCAGACAGGGGTATGGCTACACCTTC.

The J gene is TRBJ2-5, the V gene TRBV5-6; 14 bases are a match to TRBD2. This CDR3 comprises 16 residues. Unmatched junction bases numbered 4, after V lost 4 bases and J lost 2 bases. Germline V gives CDR1 SGHDT, CDR2 YYEEEE. The CDR3 sequence: CASSARTSGGQETQYF. CDR3 DNA: TGTGCCAGCAGCGCTCGGACTAGCGGGGGGCAAGAGACCCAGTACTTC.

This chain uses TRBV27 with TRBJ2-1; unclear D gene. The germline V and J ends were trimmed by 3 bases and 6 bases, with 9 bases remaining between them. The CDR3 sequence is 13 residues long. The germline V gene encodes CDR1 MNHEY and CDR2 SMNVEV (reference sequence). The CDR3 protein is CASSFGPINEQFF. CDR3 DNA: TGTGCCAGCAGTTTTGGGCCGATCAATGAGCAGTTCTTC.

The rearrangement joins TRBV6-5 to TRBJ2-5; 7 nucleotides align to TRBD2. The CDR3 runs to 15 residues. CDR1 is MNHEY, CDR2 SVGAGI, per germline. The J segment lost 5 bases and the V segment lost 0 bases, leaving 6 bases of the junction unmatched. In DNA form, the CDR3 reads TGTGCCAGCAGTTACTCGGGGCTAGCGGACGAGACCCAGTACTTC. Its translation: CASSYSGLADETQYF.